This T cell receptor beta chain emerged from a study of cytotoxic CD8 clonotypes in ibrutinib-treated CLL. Germline V lookup: CDR1 MNHEY, CDR2 SMNVEV (reference sequence). Trimming cost V 6 bases and J 5 bases, with 16 bases left between them. This CDR3 comprises 14 residues. Clones were read by immunoSEQ multiplex PCR, and TCRdb kept only the in-frame ones, dropping some. The repertoire consists of fewer than 400,000 clones, with 67% occurring once and the leading ten covering just under 6.5%. The starting material was PBMCs, obtained after 36 months of ibrutinib treatment. The sequence was collected from a human donor with chronic lymphocytic leukemia. The gene calls are TRBV27 and TRBJ1-1; perhaps TRBD1 as D (5 bases). The CDR3 region has the DNA TGTGCCAGCAGAGAACAAGAGGGACGGACTGAAGCTTTCTTT. It translates to CASREQEGRTEAFF.